A selection of T cell receptor beta chains follows, all from one sample in a study of blood T cell repertoires in COVID-19. Libraries were prepared by immunoSEQ multiplex PCR; TCRdb keeps only in-frame clonotypes and omits some of them. The table includes under 120,000 clones, 69% detected once. What was sequenced was peripheral blood. The origin of the receptors is a man aged 80 or over with acute or convalescent COVID-19. Both conserved end residues are part of each CDR3. The D gene is left open where the match is weak. Size is omitted from some rows. Given values are once, few, many or a class for expanded clones.

d_gene	v_gene	j_gene	abundance	CDR3aa	CDR3nt
.	TRBV6-5	TRBJ2-5	once	CASNRQGGETQYF	TGTGCCAGCAATAGACAGGGAGGCGAGACCCAGTACTTC
TRBD1	TRBV6-6	TRBJ1-1	few	CASSYPRQGGTEAFF	TGTGCCAGCAGTTACCCCAGACAGGGGGGCACTGAAGCTTTCTTT
.	TRBV28	TRBJ1-3	few	CASRGTIGRGNTIYF	TGTGCCAGCAGAGGGACCATCGGGAGAGGAAACACCATATATTTT
TRBD2	TRBV28	TRBJ2-7	.	CASSLRLGTSGIYEQYF	TGTGCCAGCAGTTTACGTCTTGGGACTAGCGGGATCTACGAGCAGTACTTC
.	TRBV4-1	TRBJ1-5	few	CASSQERRYTDRSNQPQHF	TGCGCCAGCAGCCAAGAACGACGGTATACGGACAGATCTAATCAGCCCCAGCATTTT
.	TRBV7-2	TRBJ2-7	.	CASRRGGLGSYEQYF	TGTGCCAGCAGACGAGGGGGTTTGGGCTCCTACGAGCAGTACTTC
.	TRBV4-2	TRBJ2-1	.	CASSHPGTYNEQFF	TGTGCCAGCAGCCACCCCGGGACCTACAATGAGCAGTTCTTC
TRBD1	TRBV7-2	TRBJ1-2	.	CASSPTGTFGYGYTF	TGTGCCAGCAGCCCGACAGGGACTTTTGGCTATGGCTACACCTTC
.	TRBV28	TRBJ1-1	.	CASSSPGDLNEAFF	TGTGCCAGCAGCTCACCAGGGGACCTAAATGAAGCTTTCTTT
.	TRBV28	TRBJ1-4	.	CASSLMGRFNEKLFF	TGTGCCAGCAGTTTAATGGGCAGGTTTAATGAAAAACTGTTTTTT
TRBD2	TRBV2	TRBJ2-3	.	CATKSGSTDTQYF	TGTGCCACCAAGAGCGGGAGTACAGATACGCAGTATTTT
.	TRBV12-5	TRBJ2-1	few	CASGPGYNEQFF	TGTGCTAGTGGTCCGGGGTACAATGAGCAGTTCTTC
.	TRBV11-1	TRBJ1-3	.	CASKTGSGNTIYF	TGTGCCAGCAAGACGGGGTCTGGAAACACCATATATTTT
TRBD1	TRBV7-9	TRBJ1-2	.	CASSLWERGPRGYTF	TGTGCCAGCAGCTTATGGGAGAGGGGGCCGAGAGGCTACACCTTC
.	TRBV4-3	TRBJ1-6	.	CASSQVKGFNSPLHF	TGCGCCAGCAGCCAAGTTAAGGGGTTCAATTCACCCCTCCACTTT
TRBD2	TRBV5-5	TRBJ2-7	.	CASSLGTSGTRLYF	TGTGCCAGCAGCTTGGGAACTAGCGGTACGAGACTGTACTTC
TRBD2	TRBV3-1/TRBV3-2	TRBJ2-3	.	CASRGSGMDTQYF	TGTGCCAGCAGGGGTAGCGGGATGGATACGCAGTATTTT
TRBD2	TRBV28	TRBJ2-1	.	CASMALGGGEGYNEQFF	TGTGCCAGCATGGCCCTAGGTGGAGGGGAGGGATACAATGAGCAGTTCTTC
.	TRBV30	TRBJ1-3	.	CAWSAAGGNTIYF	TGTGCCTGGAGTGCGGCAGGGGGAAACACCATATATTTT
TRBD2	TRBV3-1/TRBV3-2	TRBJ2-7	.	CASSRSGIGDYEQYF	TGTGCCAGCAGCCGAAGCGGGATCGGTGACTACGAGCAGTACTTC
.	TRBV9	TRBJ2-2	.	CASSDPRGTGELFF	TGTGCCAGCAGCGACCCTCGCGGCACCGGGGAGCTGTTTTTT
TRBD2	TRBV9	TRBJ2-1	.	CASSKYGLAGVYNEQFF	TGTGCCAGCAGCAAGTACGGGCTAGCGGGAGTTTACAATGAGCAGTTCTTC
TRBD2	TRBV9	TRBJ2-2	.	CASSATSGSIGELFF	TGTGCCAGCAGCGCGACTAGCGGGAGTATCGGGGAGCTGTTTTTT
.	TRBV28	TRBJ2-3	once	CASSPGGRGDTQYF	TGTGCCAGCAGTCCCGGGGGGCGGGGAGATACGCAGTATTTT
TRBD1	TRBV5-1	TRBJ2-1	once	CASSWGSGGNEQFF	TGCGCCAGCAGCTGGGGCTCAGGGGGCAATGAGCAGTTCTTC
.	TRBV28	TRBJ1-5	.	CASSLPDRFYSNQPQHF	TGTGCCAGCAGTTTACCAGACAGATTCTATAGCAATCAGCCCCAGCATTTT
TRBD1	TRBV6-5	TRBJ1-2	.	CASRGQGSNYGYTF	TGTGCCAGCAGGGGACAGGGCTCAAACTATGGCTACACCTTC
.	TRBV6-5	TRBJ2-5	.	CASSRTGETQYF	TGTGCCAGCAGTCGGACGGGGGAGACCCAGTACTTC
.	TRBV9	TRBJ2-2	.	CASSVGGLTGELFF	TGTGCCAGCAGCGTAGGAGGGTTGACCGGGGAGCTGTTTTTT
.	TRBV27	TRBJ1-2	.	CASSFWGNYGYTF	TGTGCCAGCAGTTTTTGGGGCAACTATGGCTACACCTTC
.	TRBV4-3	TRBJ2-2	.	CASSQEEGGTGELFF	TGCGCCAGCAGCCAAGAAGAGGGAGGAACCGGGGAGCTGTTTTTT
TRBD2	TRBV7-9	TRBJ2-1	.	CASKSGTGSYNEQFF	TGTGCCAGCAAGAGCGGGACCGGCTCCTACAATGAGCAGTTCTTC
.	TRBV6-2/TRBV6-3	TRBJ2-5	.	CASSYGAIQETQYF	TGTGCCAGCAGTTACGGAGCGATACAAGAGACCCAGTACTTC
.	TRBV25-1	TRBJ2-7	.	CASSDAGHSYEQYF	TGTGCCAGCAGCGACGCAGGACACTCCTACGAGCAGTACTTC
.	TRBV5-1	TRBJ2-5	once	CASSPLSTGETQYF	TGCGCCAGCAGCCCCTTGTCTACCGGAGAGACCCAGTACTTC
.	TRBV5-1	TRBJ2-1	.	CASSLEGVYNEQFF	TGCGCCAGCAGCTTGGAGGGAGTGTACAATGAGCAGTTCTTC
.	TRBV5-1	TRBJ1-1	.	CASSRDTYEAFF	TGCGCCAGCAGCCGAGACACGTATGAAGCTTTCTTT
TRBD2	TRBV2	TRBJ2-3	.	CASSPSGLAASTDTQYF	TGTGCCAGCAGTCCAAGTGGACTAGCGGCTAGCACAGATACGCAGTATTTT
TRBD1	TRBV4-2	TRBJ1-4	.	CASSQEGWVTGEEKLFF	TGTGCCAGCAGCCAAGAAGGATGGGTAACAGGGGAGGAAAAACTGTTTTTT
.	TRBV7-7	TRBJ2-1	.	CASSKERASSYNEQFF	TGTGCTAGCAGCAAAGAGCGGGCCTCCTCCTACAATGAGCAGTTCTTC
TRBD2	TRBV18	TRBJ2-3	.	CASSRGLAGSIRTDTQYF	TGTGCCAGCTCCCGGGGACTAGCGGGTTCGATCCGCACAGATACGCAGTATTTT
.	TRBV24-1	TRBJ1-1	.	CATSAQGGTEAFF	TGTGCCACCAGCGCCCAGGGAGGCACTGAAGCTTTCTTT
TRBD2	TRBV5-1	TRBJ2-3	.	CASSKSSGRSTDTQYF	TGCGCCAGCAGTAAGTCTAGCGGGAGAAGCACAGATACGCAGTATTTT
TRBD2	TRBV3-1/TRBV3-2	TRBJ2-2	few	CASRTSGRAGELFF	TGTGCCAGCAGGACTAGCGGACGGGCCGGGGAGCTGTTTTTT
TRBD1	TRBV19	TRBJ2-6	.	CASTPGQGLWGANVLTF	TGTGCCAGTACCCCGGGACAGGGGTTGTGGGGGGCCAACGTCCTGACTTTC
TRBD1	TRBV4-3	TRBJ1-2	.	CASSQETTGGAYGYTF	TGCGCCAGCAGCCAAGAGACGACAGGGGGCGCCTATGGCTACACCTTC
.	TRBV6-5	TRBJ2-5	.	CASSKPGAPETQYF	TGTGCCAGCAGTAAGCCGGGAGCGCCAGAGACCCAGTACTTC
TRBD1	TRBV12-3/TRBV12-4	TRBJ1-2	.	CASSRNRGDGYTF	TGTGCCAGCAGTCGAAACAGGGGGGATGGCTACACCTTC
TRBD1	TRBV18	TRBJ1-4	.	CASSTTGGDEKLFF	TGTGCCAGCTCAACTACAGGGGGGGACGAAAAACTGTTTTTT
.	TRBV12-3/TRBV12-4	TRBJ1-5	.	CASRAGNQPQHF	TGTGCCAGCAGGGCGGGCAATCAGCCCCAGCATTTT
TRBD1	TRBV18	TRBJ2-5	.	CASSRTGDQETQYF	TGTGCCAGCTCAAGGACAGGGGACCAAGAGACCCAGTACTTC
.	TRBV28	TRBJ2-1	few	CASSLSYNEQFF	TGTGCCAGCAGTTTATCTTACAATGAGCAGTTCTTC
.	TRBV5-1	TRBJ1-1	few	CASSQGHLNTGAFF	TGCGCCAGCAGCCAGGGACACCTGAACACTGGGGCTTTCTTT
.	TRBV19	TRBJ2-3	.	CASSIGAFTDTQYF	TGTGCCAGTAGTATAGGGGCCTTCACAGATACGCAGTATTTT
.	TRBV7-8	TRBJ1-2	.	CASSLGQGYGYTF	TGTGCCAGCAGCTTAGGGCAGGGTTATGGCTACACCTTC